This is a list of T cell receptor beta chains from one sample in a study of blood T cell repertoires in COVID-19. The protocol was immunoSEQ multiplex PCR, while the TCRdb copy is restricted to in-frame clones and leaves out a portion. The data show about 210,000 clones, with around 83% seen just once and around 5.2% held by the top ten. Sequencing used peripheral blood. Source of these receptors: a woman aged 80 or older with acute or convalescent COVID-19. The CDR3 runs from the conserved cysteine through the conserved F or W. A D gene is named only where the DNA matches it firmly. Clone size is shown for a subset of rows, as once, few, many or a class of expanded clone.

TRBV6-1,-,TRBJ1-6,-,TGTGCCAGCAGTTATGAGGGTCGGGTGGCCCTCCACTTT,CASSYEGRVALHF
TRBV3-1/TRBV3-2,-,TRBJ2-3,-,TGTGCCAGCAGGGGGCTGTGGGGCACGGGAGATACGCAGTATTTT,CASRGLWGTGDTQYF
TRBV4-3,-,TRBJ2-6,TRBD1,TGCGCCAGCAGCCAAGGTGTCGGGACAGGCCTCTCTGGGGCCAACGTCCTGACTTTC,CASSQGVGTGLSGANVLTF
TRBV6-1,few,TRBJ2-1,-,TGTGCCAGCAGTGAAAGAACATCTCCAGGCGATGAGCAGTTCTTC,CASSERTSPGDEQFF
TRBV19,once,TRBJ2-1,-,TGTGCCAGTAGTCCTTCGCGTCTATCCTACAATGAGCAGTTCTTC,CASSPSRLSYNEQFF
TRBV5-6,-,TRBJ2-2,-,TGTGCCAGCAGCTGGCCTACAGGCTTGAACACCGGGGAGCTGTTTTTT,CASSWPTGLNTGELFF
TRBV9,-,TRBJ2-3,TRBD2,TGTGCCAGCAGCGTAGGTCGGGGGGGTCTCGGAACAGATACGCAGTATTTT,CASSVGRGGLGTDTQYF
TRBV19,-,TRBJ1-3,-,TGTGCCAGTAGCCTAATGAACACCATATATTTT,CASSLMNTIYF
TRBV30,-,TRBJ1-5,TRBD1,TGTGCCTGGGACAGGGGTAATCAGCCCCAGCATTTT,CAWDRGNQPQHF
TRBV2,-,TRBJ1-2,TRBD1,TGTGCCAGCAGTGTGGGACAGCCCCGGGGCTACACCTTC,CASSVGQPRGYTF
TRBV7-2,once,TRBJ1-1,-,TGTGCCAGCAGCCCTCGTCTGAGGACAGCCATGAACACTGAAGCTTTCTTT,CASSPRLRTAMNTEAFF
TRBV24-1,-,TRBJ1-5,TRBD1,TGTGCCACCAGTGGACAGGGGGGAATCGCCCAGCATTTT,CATSGQGGIAQHF
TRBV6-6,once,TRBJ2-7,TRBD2,TGTGCCAGCAGCAGACTAGCGGGAGGCTACGAGCAGTACTTC,CASSRLAGGYEQYF
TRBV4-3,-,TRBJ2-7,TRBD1,TGCGCCAGCAGCCAAGATAAGCAGGGGGCAGGCGAGCAGTACTTC,CASSQDKQGAGEQYF
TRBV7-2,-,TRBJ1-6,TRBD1,TGTGCCAGCAGCTTGCAAGGACAGGCTTTCTATAATTCACCCCTCCACTTT,CASSLQGQAFYNSPLHF
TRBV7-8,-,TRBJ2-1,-,TGTGCCAGCAACGAAATTGCCGGGTCCACTGCGTCCTACAATGAGCAGTTCTTC,CASNEIAGSTASYNEQFF
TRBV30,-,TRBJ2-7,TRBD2,TGTGCCTGGAGTGCAGCGGGACTGGGCTACGAGCAGTACTTC,CAWSAAGLGYEQYF
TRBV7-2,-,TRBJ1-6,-,TGTGCCAGCAGCTTAGCAGCGTTCGGGGAAGGTCATTCACCCCTCCACTTT,CASSLAAFGEGHSPLHF
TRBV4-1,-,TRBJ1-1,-,TGCGCCAGCAGCCCGCGGGGCGGGGCGAACACTGAAGCTTTCTTT,CASSPRGGANTEAFF
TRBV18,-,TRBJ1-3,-,TGTGCCAGCTCACCAACAGGCGCTAGCTCTGGAAACACCATATATTTT,CASSPTGASSGNTIYF
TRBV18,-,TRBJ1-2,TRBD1,TGTGCCAGCTCACCTAACCAGGGGGACTATGGCTACACCTTC,CASSPNQGDYGYTF
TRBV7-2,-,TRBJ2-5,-,TGTGCCAGCAGGCCGATGGGAGGATTCCCAGAGACCCAGTACTTC,CASRPMGGFPETQYF
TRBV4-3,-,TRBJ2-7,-,TGCGCCAGCAGCCCGACCGACAGGACGTACTACGAGCAGTACTTC,CASSPTDRTYYEQYF
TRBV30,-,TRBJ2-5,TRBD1,TGTGCTTTACGACAGGGTGGGTGGGAGACCCAGTACTTC,CALRQGGWETQYF
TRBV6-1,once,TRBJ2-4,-,TGTGCCAGCAGTGAAGGGACGGCCAGGGTGGACTTC,CASSEGTARVDF
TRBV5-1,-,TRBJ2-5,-,TGCGCCAGCAGCTTGGGTCTACAAGAGACCCAGTACTTC,CASSLGLQETQYF
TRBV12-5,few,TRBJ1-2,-,TGTGCTAGTGGCCGGAACTATGGCTACACCTTC,CASGRNYGYTF
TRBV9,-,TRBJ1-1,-,TGTGCCAGCAGCGTAGACTTGAACACTGAAGCTTTCTTT,CASSVDLNTEAFF
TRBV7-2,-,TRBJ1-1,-,TGTGCCAGCAGCTTTCACAGGGTGGGGACTGAAGCTTTCTTT,CASSFHRVGTEAFF